The next 10 T cell receptor beta chains were all read from a single sample in a study of read filtering for tumor transcriptome and immune sequencing. This library used roughly 370 ng RNA and molecular barcoded adaptors spanning alpha/delta and beta/gamma chains. TCRdb reanalysed the reads using MiXCR and keeps one entry per CDR3 protein. The data hold around 30,000 distinct CDR3 sequences, with about 18% observed a single time. Sequencing was done on a sample of a population of CD138-negative cells sorted from bone marrow. These receptors all stem from a donor over 35 with multiple myeloma.

On this clonotype: A junction boundary mismatches the germline segment, possibly from a read error. As DNA, the CDR3 is TGCAGTGCTAGAGATGGACAGTTTAATGAAAGACTGTTTTTT. Protein: CSARDGQFNERLFF. The chain combines TRBV20-1 with TRBJ1-4, with D perhaps TRBD1 (6 bases). Germline V CDR1 and CDR2: DFQATT, SNEGSKA (reference sequence). The CDR3 totals 14 residues.

Note on this clonotype: At one end, the junction sequence differs from germline, possibly due to a read error. V usage is TRBV5-1 and J usage is TRBJ1-1; D unresolved. The CDR3 has 16 amino acids. Germline CDR1 reads SGHRS; CDR2 reads YFSETQ. CDR3 bases: TGCACCAGCAGCTCTACCGGGCGGATGGGAAACACTGAAGCTTTCTTT. Encoded protein: CTSSSTGRMGNTEAFF.

This chain links TRBV20-1 with TRBJ1-1; no firm D call. The CDR3 loop spans 17 amino acids. The V gene lost 3 bases and the J gene lost 5 bases, with 25 bases spanning the gap. Per the germline V gene, CDR1 is DFQATT and CDR2 is SNEGSKA (reference sequence). CDR3 coding DNA: TGCAGTGCTAGGATAAAGGGTGAGGGATATAGTTTTACTGAAGCTTTCTTT. Protein: CSARIKGEGYSFTEAFF.

Notes on this clonotype: At one end, the junction sequence differs from germline, possibly due to a read error. The chain employs TRBV20-1 and TRBJ2-7; 9 bases are a match to TRBD2. Per the germline V gene, CDR1 is DFQATT and CDR2 is SNEGSKA (reference sequence). The CDR3 runs to 14 residues. CDR3 sequence reads: CCARGSSGEYEQYF. CDR3 bases: TGCTGTGCTAGAGGGTCTAGCGGGGAGTACGAGCAGTACTTC.

Note on this clonotype: One end of the junction is discordant with germline, which a read error may explain. This chain links TRBV9 with TRBJ2-2; D is undetermined. CDR3 length: 13 residues. In germline, CDR1 is SGDLS, CDR2 YYNGEE. CDR3 in DNA: TGTGCCAGCAGCGTAGGGAACGCCGGGGAGCTGTTTTTT. Translating gives CASSVGNAGELFF.

Many counts were recorded for this clonotype. The chain couples TRBV28 to TRBJ2-1; 11 bases agree with TRBD2. Germline lookup yields CDR1 MDHEN and CDR2 SYDVKM. J lost 2 bases, V lost 1 base, and 4 bases had no gene match. CDR3 size: 17 residues. In DNA form, the CDR3 reads TGTGCCAGCAGTTTATACCCACTAGCGGGAGCCTACAATGAGCAGTTCTTC. Its protein product is CASSLYPLAGAYNEQFF.

This clonotype occurred many times. The genes are TRBV29-1 and TRBJ1-5, with 11 bases identical to TRBD1. This CDR3 is 14 amino acids long. Germline values: CDR1 SQVTM, CDR2 ANQGSEA. Losses at the gene ends were 5 bases for V and 7 bases for J; bases not matched to a gene: 7. CDR3 sequence: CSVSDRGRGQPQHF. In DNA form, the CDR3 reads TGCAGCGTTTCGGACAGGGGGCGAGGGCAGCCCCAGCATTTT.

A remark on this clonotype: Germline and junction disagree at one end, which may indicate a read error. The chain employs TRBV19 and TRBJ1-4; no reliable D call. This CDR3 has 13 amino acids. Germline CDR1 LNHDA, CDR2 SQIVND (reference sequence). CDR3 in DNA: TGCGCCAATAGTGCCAACACGGGTGAAAAACTGTTTTTT. This sequence encodes CANSANTGEKLFF.

The sample holds many counts of this clonotype. The gene calls are TRBV4-1 and TRBJ2-2; possibly TRBD2 for D (5 bases). Germline V gene lookup returns CDR1 MGHRA and CDR2 YSYEKL. This CDR3 comprises 14 residues. Trimming removed 4 bases at V and 6 bases at J, with 12 bases between. Here the CDR3 DNA reads TGCGCCAGCAGCCGGGCCGGAGGTCCCGGGGAGCTGTTTTTT. Protein: CASSRAGGPGELFF.

This clonotype was seen a few times. The chain recombines TRBV29-1 with TRBJ2-1, with 9 nucleotides matching TRBD2. The V gene end was trimmed by 4 bases and the J gene end by 4 bases; junction bases not matched to a gene: 8. Per germline, CDR1 SQVTM and CDR2 ANQGSEA. The CDR3 contains 15 residues. The CDR3 DNA follows: TGCAGCGTTGGGAAGGCTAGCGGGACTTACAATGAGCAGTTCTTC. Translated: CSVGKASGTYNEQFF.